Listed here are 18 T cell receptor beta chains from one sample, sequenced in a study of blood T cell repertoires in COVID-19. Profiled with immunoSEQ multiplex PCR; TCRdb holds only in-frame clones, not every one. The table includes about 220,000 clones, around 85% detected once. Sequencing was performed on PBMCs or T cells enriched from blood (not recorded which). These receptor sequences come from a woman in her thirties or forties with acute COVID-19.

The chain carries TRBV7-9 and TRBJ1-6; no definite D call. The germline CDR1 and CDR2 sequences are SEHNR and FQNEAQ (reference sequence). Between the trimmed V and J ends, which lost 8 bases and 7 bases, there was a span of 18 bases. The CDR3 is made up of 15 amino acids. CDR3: CASAPVGGLNSPLHF. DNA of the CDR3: TGTGCCAGCGCCCCGGTAGGAGGGCTCAATTCACCCCTCCACTTT.

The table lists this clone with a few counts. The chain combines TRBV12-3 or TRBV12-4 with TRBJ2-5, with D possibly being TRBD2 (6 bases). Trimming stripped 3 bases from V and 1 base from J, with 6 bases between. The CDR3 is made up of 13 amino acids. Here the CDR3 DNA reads TGTGCCAGCAGTTTTAGCGGCCAAGAGACCCAGTACTTC. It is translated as CASSFSGQETQYF.

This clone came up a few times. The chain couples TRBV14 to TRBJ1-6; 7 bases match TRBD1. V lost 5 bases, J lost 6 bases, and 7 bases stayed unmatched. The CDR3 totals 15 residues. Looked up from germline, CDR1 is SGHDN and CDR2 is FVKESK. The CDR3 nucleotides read TGTGCCAGCAGCGAAAGACAGGGAATTAATTCACCCCTCCACTTT. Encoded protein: CASSERQGINSPLHF.

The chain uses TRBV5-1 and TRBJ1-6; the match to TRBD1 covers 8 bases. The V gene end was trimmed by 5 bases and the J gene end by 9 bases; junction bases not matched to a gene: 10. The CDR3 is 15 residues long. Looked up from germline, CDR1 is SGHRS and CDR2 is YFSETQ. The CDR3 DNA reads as TGCGCCAGCAGGGGAGGTGGGACAGGTCCTTCACCCCTCCACTTT. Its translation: CASRGGGTGPSPLHF.

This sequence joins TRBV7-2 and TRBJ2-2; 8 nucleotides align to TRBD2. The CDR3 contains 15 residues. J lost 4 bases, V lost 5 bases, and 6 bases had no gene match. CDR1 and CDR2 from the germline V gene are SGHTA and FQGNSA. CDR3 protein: CASSPQLAGTGELFF. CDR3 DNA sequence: TGTGCCAGCAGCCCACAGCTAGCGGGCACCGGGGAGCTGTTTTTT.

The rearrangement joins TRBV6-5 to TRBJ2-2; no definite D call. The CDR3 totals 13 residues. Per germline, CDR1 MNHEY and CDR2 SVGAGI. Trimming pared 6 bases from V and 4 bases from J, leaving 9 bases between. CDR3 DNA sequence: TGTGCCAGCAGCTCAGATCGCACCGGGGAGCTGTTTTTT. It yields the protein CASSSDRTGELFF.

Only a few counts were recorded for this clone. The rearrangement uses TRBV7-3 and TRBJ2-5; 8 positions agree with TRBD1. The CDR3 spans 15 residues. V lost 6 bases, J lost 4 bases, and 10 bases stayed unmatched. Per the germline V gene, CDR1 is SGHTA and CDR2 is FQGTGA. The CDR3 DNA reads TGTGCCAGCAGGGTTGGACAGGGCATGCGAGAGACCCAGTACTTC. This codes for CASRVGQGMRETQYF.

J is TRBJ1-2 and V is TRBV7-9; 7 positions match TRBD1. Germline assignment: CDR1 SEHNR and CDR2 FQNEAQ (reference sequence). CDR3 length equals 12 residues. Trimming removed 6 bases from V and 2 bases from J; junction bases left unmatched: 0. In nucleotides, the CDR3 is TGTGCCAGCAGGACAGGGAACTATGGCTACACCTTC. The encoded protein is CASRTGNYGYTF.

In nucleotides, the CDR3 is TGCAGCGTTCTAAGGGGAGAGCAGTACTTC. Translation gives CSVLRGEQYF. The rearrangement joins TRBV29-1 to TRBJ2-7; maybe TRBD1 (5 bases). The CDR3 extends over 10 amino acids. Germline CDR1 and CDR2: SQVTM and ANQGSEA. Trimming removed 5 bases from V and 7 bases from J, with 9 bases in between.

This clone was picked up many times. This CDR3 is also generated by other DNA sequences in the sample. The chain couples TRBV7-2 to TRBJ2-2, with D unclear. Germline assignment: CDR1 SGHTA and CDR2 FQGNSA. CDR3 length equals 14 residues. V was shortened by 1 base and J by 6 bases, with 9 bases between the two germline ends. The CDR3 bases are TGTGCCAGCAGCTTAGGGCCCAGCGCCGGGGAGCTGTTTTTT. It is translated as CASSLGPSAGELFF.

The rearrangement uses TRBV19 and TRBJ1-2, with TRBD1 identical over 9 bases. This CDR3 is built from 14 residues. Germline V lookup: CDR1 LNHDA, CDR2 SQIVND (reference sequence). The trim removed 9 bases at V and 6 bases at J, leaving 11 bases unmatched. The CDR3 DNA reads TGTGCCAGCAACTCTCCGGACAGGGGACATGGCTACACCTTC. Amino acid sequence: CASNSPDRGHGYTF.

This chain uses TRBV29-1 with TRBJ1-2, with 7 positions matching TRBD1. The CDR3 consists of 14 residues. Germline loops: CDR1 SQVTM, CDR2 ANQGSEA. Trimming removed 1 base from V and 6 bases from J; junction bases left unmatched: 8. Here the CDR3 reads CSVEAHGTVNGYTF. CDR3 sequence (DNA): TGCAGCGTTGAAGCCCACGGGACAGTAAATGGCTACACCTTC.

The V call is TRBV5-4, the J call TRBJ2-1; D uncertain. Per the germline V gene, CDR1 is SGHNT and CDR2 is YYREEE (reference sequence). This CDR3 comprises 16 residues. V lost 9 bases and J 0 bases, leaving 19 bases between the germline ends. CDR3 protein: CAIALRHGSSYNEQFF. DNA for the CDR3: TGTGCCATCGCTCTAAGACACGGAAGCTCCTACAATGAGCAGTTCTTC.

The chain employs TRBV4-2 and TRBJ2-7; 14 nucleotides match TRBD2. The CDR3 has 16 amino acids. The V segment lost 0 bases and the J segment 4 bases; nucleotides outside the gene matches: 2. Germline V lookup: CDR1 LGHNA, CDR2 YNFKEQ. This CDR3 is CASSQEGTSGSYEQYF. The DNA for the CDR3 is TGTGCCAGCAGCCAAGAAGGGACTAGCGGGAGTTACGAGCAGTACTTC.

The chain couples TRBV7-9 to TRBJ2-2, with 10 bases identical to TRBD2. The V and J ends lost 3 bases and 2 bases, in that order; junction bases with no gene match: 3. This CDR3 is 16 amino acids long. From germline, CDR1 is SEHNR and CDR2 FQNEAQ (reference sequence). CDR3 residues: CASSFTSGINTGELFF. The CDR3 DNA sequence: TGTGCCAGCAGCTTTACTAGCGGGATCAACACCGGGGAGCTGTTTTTT.

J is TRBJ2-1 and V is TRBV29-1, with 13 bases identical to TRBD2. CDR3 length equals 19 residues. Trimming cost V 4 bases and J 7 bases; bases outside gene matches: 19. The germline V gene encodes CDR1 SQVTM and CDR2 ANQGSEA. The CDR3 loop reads CSVVLLSRLAGGFGNEQFF. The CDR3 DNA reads TGCAGCGTTGTTTTATTGTCACGACTAGCGGGGGGTTTCGGGAATGAGCAGTTCTTC.

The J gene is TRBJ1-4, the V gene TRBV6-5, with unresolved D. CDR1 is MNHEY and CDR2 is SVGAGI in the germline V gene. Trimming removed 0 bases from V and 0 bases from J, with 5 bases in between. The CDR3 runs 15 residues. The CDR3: CASSYSGATNEKLFF. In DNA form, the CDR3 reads TGTGCCAGCAGTTACTCCGGGGCAACTAATGAAAAACTGTTTTTT.

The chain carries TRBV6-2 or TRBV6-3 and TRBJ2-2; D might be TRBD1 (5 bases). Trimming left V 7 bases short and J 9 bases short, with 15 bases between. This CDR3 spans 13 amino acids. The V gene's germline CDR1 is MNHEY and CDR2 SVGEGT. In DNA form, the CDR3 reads TGTGCCAGCATCCCTCAGGGATCCCGGGAGCTGTTTTTT. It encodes CASIPQGSRELFF.